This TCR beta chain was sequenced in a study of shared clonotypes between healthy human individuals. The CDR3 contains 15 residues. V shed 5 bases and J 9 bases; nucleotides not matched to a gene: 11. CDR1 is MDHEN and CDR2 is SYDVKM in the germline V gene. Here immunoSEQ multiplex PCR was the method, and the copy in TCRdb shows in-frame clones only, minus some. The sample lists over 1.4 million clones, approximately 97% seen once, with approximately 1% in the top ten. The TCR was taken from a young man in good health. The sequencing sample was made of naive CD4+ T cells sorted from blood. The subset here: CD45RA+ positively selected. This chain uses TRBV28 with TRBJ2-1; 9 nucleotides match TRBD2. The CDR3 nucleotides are TGTGCCAGCAGTGTTATAGGCGGGAGGGCCGGTGAGCAGTTCTTC. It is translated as CASSVIGGRAGEQFF.